This entry concerns a single TCR beta chain. Its cognate antigen is unknown. This sample is drawn from a study of radiotherapy plus CTLA-4 blockade in lung cancer. Points from the study as a whole: The study found tumor-derived TCR clones expanded in blood after radiotherapy plus ipilimumab.

TCRdb keeps only in-frame clones here, not all; method: immunoSEQ multiplex PCR. The data contain about 88,000 clones, about three quarters of them singletons. From germline, CDR1 is SGHAT and CDR2 FQNNGV. J was trimmed by 5 bases and V by 2 bases; bases with no gene match: 13. The length of the CDR3 is 17 residues. The receptor was isolated from a human donor with non-small cell lung cancer that progressed on radiotherapy plus ipilimumab. Sequencing used peripheral blood, obtained from a patient treated with radiotherapy plus ipilimumab. This chain connects TRBV11-2 to TRBJ2-5; TRBD2 matches at 8 bases. In DNA form, the CDR3 reads TGTGCCAGCAGCTTACGGTATAGCGGGAATAACCTGGAGACCCAGTACTTC. This sequence encodes CASSLRYSGNNLETQYF. Together with reference TRBV11-2 and TRBJ2-5, the CDR3 gives the full variable domain: EAGVAQSPRYKIIEKRQSVAFWCNPISGHATLYWYQQILGQGPKLLIQFQNNGVVDDSQLPKDRFSAERLKGVDSTLKIQPAKLEDSAVYLCASSLRYSGNNLETQYFGPGTRLLVL.